Listed here are 11 T cell receptor beta chains from one sample, sequenced in a study of shared clonotypes between healthy human individuals. Sequencing was performed with immunoSEQ multiplex PCR; in TCRdb, only in-frame clones are kept and a portion is missing. Of approximately 940,000 clones listed, around 80% are singletons. Sequences were obtained from memory CD4+ T cells sorted from blood. Subset of the sample: CD45RA-negative fraction. These receptors all stem from a man aged 18 to 29 in good health.

The chain combines TRBV18 with TRBJ2-5; tentative D call: TRBD2 (7 bases). V was cut by 3 bases and J by 1 base, with 12 bases left in between. The CDR3 length is 15 residues. Germline V gene sequence: CDR1 KGHSH, CDR2 LQKENI. The CDR3 bases are TGTGCCAGCTCACCTAGGCGGGGGCTCCAAGAGACCCAGTACTTC. It is translated as CASSPRRGLQETQYF.

V usage is TRBV5-1 and J usage is TRBJ2-1, with 7 bases aligning to TRBD2. CDR1 and CDR2 (germline): SGHRS, YFSETQ. CDR3 length: 16 amino acids. Trimming took 4 bases from V and 4 from J; bases not matched to a gene: 11. CDR3 loop: CASSREGGSKYNEQFF. DNA for the CDR3: TGCGCCAGCAGCAGGGAGGGAGGGTCCAAATACAATGAGCAGTTCTTC.

As concerns this clone: The sample has other DNA sequences that encode this CDR3 too. This chain links TRBV18 with TRBJ2-7; D is unresolved. The CDR3 length is 13 residues. Trimming pared 3 bases from V and 2 bases from J, leaving 8 bases between. CDR1 is KGHSH and CDR2 is LQKENI in the germline V gene. In DNA, the CDR3 is TGTGCCAGCTCACCTAATGGGGCCTACGAGCAGTACTTC. Translated, it gives CASSPNGAYEQYF.

This chain uses TRBV6-1 with TRBJ1-3; TRBD1 might be the D (5 bases). Trimming took 6 bases from V and 0 from J, leaving 12 bases between them. In germline, CDR1 is MNHNS, CDR2 SASEGT. The CDR3 consists of 15 residues. The CDR3 sequence: CASSPGLNSGNTIYF. Here the CDR3 DNA reads TGTGCCAGCAGCCCGGGACTGAACTCTGGAAACACCATATATTTT.

This clone appeared once. This sequence joins TRBV4-1 and TRBJ2-5, with D tentatively TRBD2 (6 bases). V lost 1 base to trimming and J lost 5 bases, with 17 bases between them. There are 16 residues in the CDR3. Germline V gene data show CDR1 as MGHRA and CDR2 as YSYEKL. For the CDR3, the DNA is TGCGCCAGCAGCCAAGTTTTAGGATTTGGGGGGGAGACCCAGTACTTC. Translating it yields CASSQVLGFGGETQYF.

The rearrangement joins TRBV30 to TRBJ1-5; 9 bases agree with TRBD1. The CDR3 runs 14 residues. The germline V gene encodes CDR1 GTSNPN and CDR2 SVGIG (reference sequence). The CDR3 here is CATQGADSNQPQHF. Written as DNA, the CDR3 is TGTGCTACACAGGGGGCAGATAGCAATCAGCCCCAGCATTTT.

V is TRBV29-1 and J is TRBJ2-3; 7 bases align to TRBD2. The CDR3 runs to 14 residues. CDR1 is SQVTM, CDR2 ANQGSEA, per germline. CDR3 residues: CNAGEGGSTDTQYF. The CDR3, as DNA: TGCAACGCCGGGGAGGGCGGGAGTACAGATACGCAGTATTTT.

V usage is TRBV6-1 and J usage is TRBJ2-6; no clear D. This CDR3 comprises 15 residues. V was clipped by 1 base and J by 2 bases, with 6 bases between them. The germline V gene encodes CDR1 MNHNS and CDR2 SASEGT. The CDR3 here is CASSEDGAGANVLTF. In DNA form, the CDR3 reads TGTGCCAGCAGTGAAGACGGCGCTGGGGCCAACGTCCTGACTTTC.

The V and J genes are TRBV5-6 and TRBJ1-4; 8 bases are shared with TRBD1. The CDR3 length is 14 residues. CDR1 is SGHDT and CDR2 is YYEEEE in the germline V gene. V was pared by 4 bases and J by 8 bases, with 7 bases of the junction left unmatched. The CDR3 coding sequence is TGTGCCAGCAGCCAAGACAGGGGCCCCGAAAAACTGTTTTTT. Translated: CASSQDRGPEKLFF.

The gene calls are TRBV5-6 and TRBJ1-5; 8 positions match TRBD1. V shed 4 bases and J 3 bases; nucleotides not matched to a gene: 9. Germline values: CDR1 SGHDT, CDR2 YYEEEE. The CDR3 extends over 16 amino acids. CDR3 in amino acids: CASSVTTGVDNQPQHF. The CDR3 DNA reads as TGTGCCAGCAGCGTAACGACAGGGGTTGACAATCAGCCCCAGCATTTT.

V and J are TRBV28 and TRBJ1-2; maybe TRBD1 (5 bases). This CDR3 is 12 amino acids long. Trimming removed 5 bases from V and 5 bases from J, with 9 bases in between. Germline V gene data show CDR1 as MDHEN and CDR2 as SYDVKM. CDR3 DNA sequence: TGTGCCAGCAGTGTCAGGGAGTATGGCTACACCTTC. Protein sequence: CASSVREYGYTF.